This T cell receptor beta chain was recorded in a study of blood T cell repertoires in COVID-19. Study summary: PBMCs, B-cell-depleted T cells, or T cells provided the cDNA or gDNA that made up the material.

Trimming took 8 bases from V and 4 from J; bases not matched to a gene: 11. The germline gives CDR1 MNHEY, CDR2 SMNVEV (reference sequence). The CDR3 is 16 residues long. A single count supports this clone. Assay used: immunoSEQ multiplex PCR; TCRdb lists only in-frame clones, some missing. This repertoire shows about 160,000 clones, approximately 90% found once; its top ten account for 3.9%. This sequence originates from a woman aged 55-69 years who had recovered from COVID-19. The chain uses TRBV27 and TRBJ1-6; 7 positions agree with TRBD1. Material for sequencing was peripheral blood. The chain's CDR3 is CASRSRDSLYNSPLHF. The CDR3 DNA reads as TGTGCCAGCCGTTCTCGGGACAGCCTTTATAATTCACCCCTCCACTTT.